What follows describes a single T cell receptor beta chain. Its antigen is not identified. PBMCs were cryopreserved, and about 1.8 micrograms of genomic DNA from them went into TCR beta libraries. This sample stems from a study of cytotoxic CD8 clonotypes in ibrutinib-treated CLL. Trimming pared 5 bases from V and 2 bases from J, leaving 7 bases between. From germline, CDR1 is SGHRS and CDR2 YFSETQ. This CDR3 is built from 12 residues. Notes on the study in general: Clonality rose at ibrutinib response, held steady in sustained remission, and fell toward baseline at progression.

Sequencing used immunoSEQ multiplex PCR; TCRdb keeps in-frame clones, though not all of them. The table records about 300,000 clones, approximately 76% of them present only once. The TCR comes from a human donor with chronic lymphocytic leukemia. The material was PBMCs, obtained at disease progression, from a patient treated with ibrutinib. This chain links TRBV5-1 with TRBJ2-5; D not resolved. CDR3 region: CASRQTQETQYF. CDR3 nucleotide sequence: TGCGCCAGCAGACAGACTCAAGAGACCCAGTACTTC.